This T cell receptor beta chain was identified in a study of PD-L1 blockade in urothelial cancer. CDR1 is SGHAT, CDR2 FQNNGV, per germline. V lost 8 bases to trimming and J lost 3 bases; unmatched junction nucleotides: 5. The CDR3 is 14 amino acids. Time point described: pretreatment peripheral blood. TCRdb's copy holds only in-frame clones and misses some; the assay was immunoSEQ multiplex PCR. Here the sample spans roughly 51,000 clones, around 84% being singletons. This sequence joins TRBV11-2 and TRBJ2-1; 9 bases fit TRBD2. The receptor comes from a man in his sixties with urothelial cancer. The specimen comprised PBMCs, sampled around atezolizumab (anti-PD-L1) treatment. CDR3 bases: TGTGCCAGCGATAGCGGGGGAAACTACAATGAGCAGTTCTTC. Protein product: CASDSGGNYNEQFF.